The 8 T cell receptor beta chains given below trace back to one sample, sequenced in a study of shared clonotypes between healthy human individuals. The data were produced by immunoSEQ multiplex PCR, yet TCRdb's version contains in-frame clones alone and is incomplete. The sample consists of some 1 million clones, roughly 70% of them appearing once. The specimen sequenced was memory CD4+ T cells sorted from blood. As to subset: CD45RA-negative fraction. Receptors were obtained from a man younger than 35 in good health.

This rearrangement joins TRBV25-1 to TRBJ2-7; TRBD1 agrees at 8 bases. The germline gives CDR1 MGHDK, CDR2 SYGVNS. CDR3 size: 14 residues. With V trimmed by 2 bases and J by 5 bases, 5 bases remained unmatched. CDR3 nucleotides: TGTGCCAGCAGTGAAGGACAGGGTCTCCACGAGCAGTACTTC. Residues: CASSEGQGLHEQYF.

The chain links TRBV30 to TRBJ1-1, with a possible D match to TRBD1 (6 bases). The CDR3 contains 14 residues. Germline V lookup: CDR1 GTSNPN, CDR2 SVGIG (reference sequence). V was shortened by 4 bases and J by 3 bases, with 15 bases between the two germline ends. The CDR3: CAWKEGGGYTEAFF. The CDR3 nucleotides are TGTGCCTGGAAGGAGGGGGGGGGCTACACTGAAGCTTTCTTT.

CDR3 in amino acids: CASSESGNYNSPLHF. CDR3 DNA sequence: TGTGCCAGCAGTGAATCGGGGAACTATAATTCACCCCTCCACTTT. The V call is TRBV2, the J call TRBJ1-6; no clear D gene. This CDR3 comprises 15 residues. V gave up 2 bases and J gave up 3 bases, with 8 bases separating them. Per germline, CDR1 SNHLY and CDR2 FYNNEI.

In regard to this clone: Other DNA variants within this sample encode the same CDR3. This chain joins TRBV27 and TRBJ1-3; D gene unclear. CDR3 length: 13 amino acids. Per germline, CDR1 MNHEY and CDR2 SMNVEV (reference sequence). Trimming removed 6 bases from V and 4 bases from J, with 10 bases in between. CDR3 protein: CASSPDGGNTIYF. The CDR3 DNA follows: TGTGCCAGCAGCCCCGACGGCGGAAACACCATATATTTT.

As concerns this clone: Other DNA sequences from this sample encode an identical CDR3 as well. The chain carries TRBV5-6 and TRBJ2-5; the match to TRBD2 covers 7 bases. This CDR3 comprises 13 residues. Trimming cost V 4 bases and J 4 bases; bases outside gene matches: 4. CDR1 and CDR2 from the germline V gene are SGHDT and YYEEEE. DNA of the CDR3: TGTGCCAGCAGCCTAGGGAGGGTAGAGACCCAGTACTTC. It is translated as CASSLGRVETQYF.

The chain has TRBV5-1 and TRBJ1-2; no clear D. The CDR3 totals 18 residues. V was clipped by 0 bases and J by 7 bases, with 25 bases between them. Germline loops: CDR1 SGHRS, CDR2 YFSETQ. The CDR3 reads CASSLERLPGKLIGGYTF. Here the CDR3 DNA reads TGCGCCAGCAGCTTGGAACGTCTGCCCGGTAAGTTGATTGGTGGCTACACCTTC. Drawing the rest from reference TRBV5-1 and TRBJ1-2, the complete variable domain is KAGVTQTPRYLIKTRGQQVTLSCSPISGHRSVSWYQQTPGQGLQFLFEYFSETQRNKGNFPGRFSGRQFSNSRSEMNVSTLELGDSALYLCASSLERLPGKLIGGYTFGSGTRLTVV.

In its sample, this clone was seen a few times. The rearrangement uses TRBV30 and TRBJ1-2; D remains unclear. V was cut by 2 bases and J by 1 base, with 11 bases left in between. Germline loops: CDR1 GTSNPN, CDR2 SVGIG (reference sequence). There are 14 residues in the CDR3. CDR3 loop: CAWSSRRLNYGYTF. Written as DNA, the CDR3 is TGTGCCTGGAGTAGCCGACGGCTTAACTATGGCTACACCTTC.

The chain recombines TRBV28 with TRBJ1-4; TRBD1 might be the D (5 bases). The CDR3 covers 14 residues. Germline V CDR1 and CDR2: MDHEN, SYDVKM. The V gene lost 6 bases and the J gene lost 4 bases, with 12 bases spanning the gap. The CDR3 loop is CASSAGRINEKLFF. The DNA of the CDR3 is TGTGCCAGCAGCGCGGGACGGATTAATGAAAAACTGTTTTTT.